A selection of T cell receptor beta chains follows, all from one sample in a study of early T cells in non-severe SARS-CoV-2 infection. MiXCR, run by TCRdb on the 5' RACE reads, gives a single entry per CDR3 protein. The sample contains over 45,000 distinct CDR3 sequences, 5% to 7.5% of which appear only once. Specimen: whole blood, collected at baseline. The source is an adult who was a healthcare worker with PCR-confirmed SARS-CoV-2 infection or an uninfected control (not recorded which). CDR3s include the opening cysteine and the closing phenylalanine or tryptophan. Each record gives: D gene, clone size, V gene, J gene, CDR3 DNA, CDR3 protein. D genes are given only for firm matches. The size entry is marked missing in some rows and otherwise reads once, few, many or a size class.

.,many,TRBV14,TRBJ1-6,TGTGCCAGCAGCCAAGACTCCTTTGAGTACACCTATAATTCACCCCTCCACTTT,CASSQDSFEYTYNSPLHF
.,many,TRBV6-4,TRBJ2-7,TGTGCCAGCAGGAAGCATGGTATGCGGCTCCGATACGAGCAGTACTTC,CASRKHGMRLRYEQYF
.,.,TRBV18,TRBJ1-6,TGTGCCAGCCGACAGGCCATTAATTCACCCCTCCACTTT,CASRQAINSPLHF
.,many,TRBV6-2/TRBV6-3,TRBJ2-1,TGTGCCAGTGTAGGACAAACCGGAAATGAGCAGTTCTTC,CASVGQTGNEQFF
.,.,TRBV5-1,TRBJ2-1,TGCGCCAGCAGCTGGGACGGACAACGATACAATGAGCAGTTCTTC,CASSWDGQRYNEQFF
.,.,TRBV29-1,TRBJ2-5,TGCAGCGCGGATAGAGGGCTAGGACTTACCCAGTACTTC,CSADRGLGLTQYF
.,many,TRBV27,TRBJ1-5,TGTGCCAGCAGTTTCCTGGGCGGTCAGCCCCAGCATTTT,CASSFLGGQPQHF
.,.,TRBV6-4,TRBJ2-3,TGTGCCAGCAGTGACCGCGGGGGCACAGATACGCAGTATTTT,CASSDRGGTDTQYF
.,many,TRBV4-3,TRBJ2-7,TGCGCCAGCAGCCACGGAAGGGGGGCTGAGCAGTACTTC,CASSHGRGAEQYF
TRBD1,.,TRBV7-3,TRBJ2-2,TGTGCCAGCAGTCAGGGGGTCCTCACCGGGGAGCTGTTTTTT,CASSQGVLTGELFF
.,many,TRBV5-6,TRBJ2-1,TGTGCCAGCAGCTATTTTGACAATGAGCAGTTCTTC,CASSYFDNEQFF
.,many,TRBV7-2,TRBJ1-3,TGTGCCAGCAGCCGAAACAGAGGCGACATATATTTT,CASSRNRGDIYF
TRBD1,many,TRBV24-1,TRBJ1-1,TGTGCCACCACTGACTCGACAGGGGGGAACACTGAAGCTTTCTTT,CATTDSTGGNTEAFF
.,few,TRBV12-3/TRBV12-4,TRBJ2-6,TGTGCCAGCAGTTTTATTTTCGGAGTGGTTGGGGCCAACGTCCTGACTTTC,CASSFIFGVVGANVLTF
.,many,TRBV20-1,TRBJ1-2,TGCAGTCGCATTAGCCAGGACAGAGGACTTTATGGCTACACCTTC,CSRISQDRGLYGYTF
.,many,TRBV15,TRBJ1-2,TGTGCCACCAGCTTATCCAGGGTCAGCTATGGCTACACCTTC,CATSLSRVSYGYTF
TRBD1,many,TRBV11-3,TRBJ1-2,TGTGCCAGCAGCCCTAGAGGGACAGCGCTATGCTATGGCTACACCTTC,CASSPRGTALCYGYTF
TRBD2,.,TRBV7-9,TRBJ2-3,TGTGCCAGCAGCGCTCGACTAGCGGGGGGACACACAGATACGCAGTATTTT,CASSARLAGGHTDTQYF
TRBD1,few,TRBV9,TRBJ1-2,TGTGCCAGCAGCGCTGCCTTCGGGACAGTCAATATGGGCTATGGCTACACCTTC,CASSAAFGTVNMGYGYTF